The next 25 T cell receptor beta chains were all read from a single sample in a study of blood T cell repertoires in COVID-19. TCRdb's copy holds only in-frame clones and misses some; the assay was immunoSEQ multiplex PCR. Seen here are around 110,000 clones, roughly 84% observed once, and the top ten hold under 5%. The source material was PBMCs or T cells enriched from blood (not recorded which). These TCRs come from a woman in her thirties who had recovered from COVID-19.

In nucleotides, the CDR3 is TGTGCCAGCAGCTTCCGAAGAGGAGGAGAGACCCAGTACTTC. Translation: CASSFRRGGETQYF. V gene TRBV7-2 combines with J gene TRBJ2-5; D might be TRBD2 (5 bases). The CDR3 is made up of 14 amino acids. CDR1 and CDR2 (germline): SGHTA, FQGNSA. V lost 3 bases and J lost 4, with 12 bases in between.

The chain carries TRBV10-3 and TRBJ2-3; TRBD1 is a possible D gene (6 bases). V was pared by 5 bases and J by 1 base, with 10 bases between. The germline V gene has CDR1 ENHRY and CDR2 SYGVKD. This CDR3 comprises 14 residues. As DNA, the CDR3 is TGTGCCATCAGTAAGGGGGACCGCACAGATACGCAGTATTTT. Protein sequence: CAISKGDRTDTQYF.

The genes are TRBV25-1 and TRBJ1-4, with a possible D match to TRBD1 (6 bases). The CDR3 extends over 15 amino acids. V was pared by 2 bases and J by 8 bases, with 15 bases between. Germline loops: CDR1 MGHDK, CDR2 SYGVNS. The CDR3 bases are TGTGCCAGCAGTGAAGAGGACAGCCAGGGGGAAAAACTGTTTTTT. Translation: CASSEEDSQGEKLFF.

The rearrangement uses TRBV7-3 and TRBJ2-3; 11 positions agree with TRBD2. J lost 6 bases, V lost 4 bases, and 6 bases had no gene match. CDR1 is SGHTA, CDR2 FQGTGA, per germline. The CDR3 is made up of 15 amino acids. Here the CDR3 DNA reads TGTGCCAGCAGCTCATTAGCGGGAGGGCCGGATACGCAGTATTTT. It yields the protein CASSSLAGGPDTQYF.

This clone was detected ten times or more. The J gene is TRBJ2-3, the V gene TRBV29-1; 8 bases are a match to TRBD1. V was pared by 7 bases and J by 2 bases, with 8 bases of the junction left unmatched. Germline V lookup: CDR1 SQVTM, CDR2 ANQGSEA. This CDR3 is 14 amino acids long. The CDR3 reads CSAARDRTTDTQYF. The CDR3 DNA follows: TGCAGCGCCGCCCGGGACAGGACCACAGATACGCAGTATTTT.

V gene TRBV15 combines with J gene TRBJ1-2; TRBD1 might be the D (5 bases). The CDR3 is made up of 15 amino acids. Germline CDR1 and CDR2: LNHNV and YYDKDF (reference sequence). The V and J ends lost 4 bases and 3 bases respectively, with 15 bases between them. Here the CDR3 DNA reads TGTGCCACCAGCACAACAGGCCCGCCAGACTATGGCTACACCTTC. The encoded protein is CATSTTGPPDYGYTF.

The rearrangement links TRBV25-1 to TRBJ1-1; D is possibly TRBD1 (5 bases). V lost 7 bases to trimming and J lost 4 bases, with 19 bases between them. This CDR3 is built from 15 residues. Germline V gene lookup returns CDR1 MGHDK and CDR2 SYGVNS. Here the CDR3 DNA reads TGTGCCAGCAAGAAACGGGGGGGTTCTGGCACTGAAGCTTTCTTT. Amino acids: CASKKRGGSGTEAFF.

The V and J genes are TRBV7-2 and TRBJ2-5; 10 bases align to TRBD2. V shed 5 bases and J 1 base; nucleotides not matched to a gene: 4. Germline-derived CDR1 and CDR2 are SGHTA and FQGNSA. The CDR3 spans 15 residues. This CDR3 is CASSVTSGTQETQYF. In DNA form, the CDR3 reads TGTGCCAGCAGCGTAACTAGCGGGACCCAAGAGACCCAGTACTTC.

V usage is TRBV6-2 or TRBV6-3 and J usage is TRBJ1-1, with TRBD1 as a possible D gene (5 bases). This CDR3 comprises 14 residues. CDR1 is MNHEY and CDR2 is SVGEGT in the germline V gene. The V end lost 0 bases, the J end lost 6 bases, and 11 bases lay between the germline ends. CDR3 residues: CASSYSHGGPEAFF. CDR3 DNA sequence: TGTGCCAGCAGTTACTCGCACGGGGGACCTGAAGCTTTCTTT.

The chain joins TRBV24-1 to TRBJ2-3, with 10 bases aligning to TRBD2. CDR1 and CDR2 from the germline V gene are KGHDR and SFDVKD. V trimming: 3 bases; J trimming: 3 bases; junction bases outside the gene matches: 11. The CDR3 loop spans 18 amino acids. The CDR3 DNA is TGTGCCACCAGTGATCACGGGGGGGTAGCGGGAGGAACAGATACGCAGTATTTT. This codes for CATSDHGGVAGGTDTQYF.

This clone has a single count. The rearrangement links TRBV20-1 to TRBJ1-5; 7 nucleotides agree with TRBD1. CDR3 length: 12 residues. Trimming removed 3 bases from V and 6 bases from J; junction bases left unmatched: 2. Per the germline V gene, CDR1 is DFQATT and CDR2 is SNEGSKA (reference sequence). The CDR3 reads CSASKGAQPQHF. CDR3 coding DNA: TGCAGTGCTAGTAAGGGGGCTCAGCCCCAGCATTTT.

With respect to this clone: The junction departs from the called germline gene at one end, perhaps through a read error. J is TRBJ1-5 and V is TRBV27, with D possibly TRBD1 on 6 matching bases. CDR1 and CDR2 from the germline V gene are MNHEY and SMNVEV (reference sequence). CDR3 length equals 16 residues. Here the CDR3 reads CASSRTGGPSIQPQHF. In DNA, the CDR3 is TGTGCCAGCAGTCGCACCGGGGGGCCTAGCATTCAGCCCCAGCATTTT.

The chain couples TRBV6-5 to TRBJ2-5; D gene ambiguous. The CDR3 consists of 13 residues. The V gene lost 2 bases and the J gene lost 1 base, with 5 bases spanning the gap. Germline V CDR1 and CDR2: MNHEY, SVGAGI. CDR3 region: CASSYVAQETQYF. Here the CDR3 DNA reads TGTGCCAGCAGTTACGTAGCCCAAGAGACCCAGTACTTC.

The chain uses TRBV5-1 and TRBJ1-4; a weak D match, TRBD1 (6 bases). The length of the CDR3 is 13 residues. CDR1 and CDR2 from the germline V gene are SGHRS and YFSETQ. Trimming stripped 4 bases from V and 8 bases from J, with 12 bases between. Here the CDR3 reads CASSPGVKEKLFF. The CDR3, as DNA: TGCGCCAGCAGCCCAGGGGTGAAGGAAAAACTGTTTTTT.

This clone showed up just a few times. One end of the junction varies from germline; a read error may be responsible. The chain carries TRBV10-1 and TRBJ2-7, with a weak D call TRBD1 (6 bases). The CDR3 is 9 residues long. From germline, CDR1 is WNHNN and CDR2 SYGVQD (reference sequence). The CDR3 region is CARETGLHF. The CDR3 DNA sequence: TGCGCCAGGGAGACAGGATTACACTTC.

J is TRBJ2-2 and V is TRBV30; 8 nucleotides line up with TRBD2. CDR1 and CDR2 (germline): GTSNPN, SVGIG (reference sequence). The V and J ends lost 4 bases and 4 bases, in that order; junction bases with no gene match: 5. The CDR3 loop spans 14 amino acids. The CDR3 here is CAWTKRGGTGELFF. The CDR3 DNA follows: TGTGCCTGGACTAAACGGGGGGGCACCGGGGAGCTGTTTTTT.

In nucleotides, the CDR3 is TGTGCCGCAGGACAGGACAGCTTTACCATGAACACTGAAGCTTTCTTT. Translation gives CAAGQDSFTMNTEAFF. The rearrangement uses TRBV15 and TRBJ1-1, with 7 bases matching TRBD1. The CDR3 length is 16 residues. Per the germline V gene, CDR1 is LNHNV and CDR2 is YYDKDF (reference sequence). J gave up 0 bases and V 11 bases, and 15 bases lay outside the gene matches.

The J gene is TRBJ2-3, the V gene TRBV24-1; 9 bases line up with TRBD2. V dropped 3 bases and J dropped 3; count of bases not matched to a gene: 6. CDR1 KGHDR and CDR2 SFDVKD come from the germline V gene. The CDR3 is made up of 16 amino acids. The DNA for the CDR3 is TGTGCCACCAGTGATCGAACGACTAGCGGAACAGATACGCAGTATTTT. Protein: CATSDRTTSGTDTQYF.

V usage is TRBV23-1 and J usage is TRBJ1-1; 7 bases fit TRBD1. TRBV23-1 is annotated as an ORF whose role is uncertain. The ends lost 4 bases at V and 1 base at J; junction bases unmatched: 3. The CDR3 contains 14 residues. The CDR3 DNA reads as TGCGCCAGCAGTCCGGGACAGAAGAACACTGAAGCTTTCTTT. Encoded protein: CASSPGQKNTEAFF.

The chain recombines TRBV5-4 with TRBJ1-2; 11 nucleotides agree with TRBD1. The CDR3 covers 15 residues. Germline V CDR1 and CDR2: SGHNT, YYREEE (reference sequence). J lost 4 bases, V lost 5 bases, and 7 bases had no gene match. The DNA of the CDR3 is TGTGCCAGCAGTCGGGACAGGGGGAGTGGCTATGGCTACACCTTC. Amino acids: CASSRDRGSGYGYTF.

This clone turned up a few times. J is TRBJ1-3 and V is TRBV7-2, with D perhaps TRBD1 (6 bases). V lost 2 bases and J lost 3, with 17 bases in between. The CDR3 is 17 amino acids. CDR1 SGHTA and CDR2 FQGNSA come from the germline V gene. This CDR3 reads CASSLSLYGGFGNTIYF. Written as DNA, the CDR3 is TGTGCCAGCAGCTTATCCCTTTATGGGGGCTTTGGAAACACCATATATTTT.

The V and J genes are TRBV19 and TRBJ2-2; 9 nucleotides line up with TRBD1. Germline trimming cut 3 bases from V and 4 bases from J; bases unmatched to any gene: 6. CDR1 and CDR2 from the germline V gene are LNHDA and SQIVND (reference sequence). The CDR3 loop spans 16 amino acids. CDR3 DNA: TGTGCCAGTAGTATGCTACAGGGGGCGTCCACCGGGGAGCTGTTTTTT. Its translation: CASSMLQGASTGELFF.

V and J are TRBV7-6 and TRBJ1-1, with 8 bases lining up with TRBD1. Germline V gene lookup returns CDR1 SGHVS and CDR2 FNYEAQ. J lost 11 bases, V lost 2 bases, and 7 bases had no gene match. The length of the CDR3 is 13 residues. CDR3: CASSLLQGQVAFF. Here the CDR3 DNA reads TGTGCCAGCAGCTTACTCCAGGGACAGGTGGCTTTCTTT.

V usage is TRBV6-2 or TRBV6-3 and J usage is TRBJ2-3; 10 bases align to TRBD2. Germline lookup yields CDR1 MNHEY and CDR2 SVGEGT. The CDR3 has 16 residues. Trimming took 5 bases from V and 1 from J; bases not matched to a gene: 6. The CDR3 region has the DNA TGTGCCAGCAGTCTCCTAGCGGGAGTAGGCACAGATACGCAGTATTTT. It specifies CASSLLAGVGTDTQYF.

The V call is TRBV19, the J call TRBJ1-5; D not certain. V was trimmed by 2 bases and J by 0 bases, leaving 5 bases between them. Germline-derived CDR1 and CDR2 are LNHDA and SQIVND (reference sequence). The CDR3 loop spans 14 amino acids. The CDR3 loop reads CASSIRLSNQPQHF. The DNA of the CDR3 is TGTGCCAGTAGTATAAGACTTAGCAATCAGCCCCAGCATTTT.